Following are 30 T cell receptor beta chains from one sample sequenced in a study of control samples from healthy donors and cancer patients. The protocol was immunoSEQ multiplex PCR, while the TCRdb copy is restricted to in-frame clones and leaves out a portion. In the table there are 150,000 or so clones, 93% of which are singletons. The specimen was blood. Source of these receptors: a man aged 18 to 30 in good health.

The rearrangement links TRBV2 to TRBJ2-1; D call uncertain. Germline V CDR1 and CDR2: SNHLY, FYNNEI. Trimming removed 2 bases from V and 0 bases from J, with 8 bases in between. The CDR3 is made up of 15 amino acids. The CDR3 region has the DNA TGTGCCAGCAGTGAAAGATCATACTCCTACAATGAGCAGTTCTTC. Translated, it gives CASSERSYSYNEQFF.

The chain is built from TRBV30 and TRBJ2-1, with no clear D. Germline-derived CDR1 and CDR2 are GTSNPN and SVGIG (reference sequence). V was cut by 2 bases and J by 5 bases, with 7 bases left in between. The CDR3 loop spans 12 amino acids. For the CDR3, the DNA is TGTGCCTGGAGTAAAAGCAACAATGAGCAGTTCTTC. This gives the protein CAWSKSNNEQFF.

This chain connects TRBV6-2 or TRBV6-3 to TRBJ2-7, with D unclear. Looked up from germline, CDR1 is MNHEY and CDR2 is SVGEGT. The CDR3 totals 14 residues. V was cut by 5 bases and J by 0 bases, with 11 bases left in between. The CDR3 DNA reads TGTGCCAGCAGTAATACAGACAACTCCTACGAGCAGTACTTC. The encoded protein is CASSNTDNSYEQYF.

This chain links TRBV6-5 with TRBJ2-1; 7 bases align to TRBD1. This CDR3 region has 15 residues. Germline-derived CDR1 and CDR2 are MNHEY and SVGAGI. The junction had 6 bases not matched to a gene; V was cut back by 3 bases and J by 4 bases. The CDR3 loop is CASSYPGQQYNEQFF. In DNA form, the CDR3 reads TGTGCCAGCAGTTATCCGGGACAGCAATACAATGAGCAGTTCTTC.

V is TRBV9 and J is TRBJ2-3; TRBD2 matches at 8 bases. Germline-derived CDR1 and CDR2 are SGDLS and YYNGEE. Trimming took 4 bases from V and 6 from J; bases not matched to a gene: 16. The CDR3 consists of 17 residues. Here the CDR3 DNA reads TGTGCCAGCAGCCCCCCGGAATCCGGGAGGGCCGAGGATACGCAGTATTTT. Translating gives CASSPPESGRAEDTQYF.

The rearrangement links TRBV2 to TRBJ1-1; D gene unclear. The CDR3 loop spans 13 amino acids. Germline-derived CDR1 and CDR2 are SNHLY and FYNNEI. V was shortened by 8 bases and J by 0 bases, with 10 bases between the two germline ends. The CDR3 region has the DNA TGTGCCAGCGGAGGGCAAATGAACACTGAAGCTTTCTTT. Its translation: CASGGQMNTEAFF.

The chain carries TRBV6-5 and TRBJ2-5, with 11 bases that match TRBD2. The ends lost 5 bases at V and 4 bases at J; junction bases unmatched: 3. Germline values: CDR1 MNHEY, CDR2 SVGAGI. This CDR3 contains 14 residues. This chain's CDR3 is CASSRGLAGETQYF. In DNA form, the CDR3 reads TGTGCCAGCAGTCGCGGACTAGCGGGAGAGACCCAGTACTTC.

The chain combines TRBV19 with TRBJ1-6; 8 bases agree with TRBD1. J was trimmed by 10 bases and V by 4 bases; bases with no gene match: 3. From germline, CDR1 is LNHDA and CDR2 SQIVND (reference sequence). The CDR3 runs to 13 residues. CDR3 DNA: TGTGCCAGTAGTACCCCAGGGGGCTCACCCCTCCACTTT. Translated: CASSTPGGSPLHF.

The chain combines TRBV28 with TRBJ1-2; D remains ambiguous. Between the trimmed V and J ends, which lost 3 bases and 2 bases, there was a span of 7 bases. Germline V gene sequence: CDR1 MDHEN, CDR2 SYDVKM. The CDR3 is 13 amino acids. CDR3 nucleotides: TGTGCCAGCAGTTTCAGCGGGAACTATGGCTACACCTTC. It specifies CASSFSGNYGYTF.

V is TRBV19 and J is TRBJ2-3; D possibly corresponds to TRBD1 (5 bases). There are 14 residues in the CDR3. The germline gives CDR1 LNHDA, CDR2 SQIVND (reference sequence). V lost 1 base and J lost 3, with 8 bases in between. Here the CDR3 reads CASSIGPGTDTQYF. CDR3 nucleotide sequence: TGTGCCAGTAGTATAGGACCAGGGACAGATACGCAGTATTTT.

The J gene is TRBJ2-4, the V gene TRBV7-6, with TRBD2 matching over 11 bases. The CDR3 covers 16 residues. Germline CDR1 and CDR2: SGHVS and FNYEAQ. V shed 5 bases and J 4 bases; nucleotides not matched to a gene: 7. The CDR3 DNA follows: TGTGCCAGCAGCCCGGGACTAGCGGTGAAAAAAAACATTCAGTACTTC. Its protein product is CASSPGLAVKKNIQYF.

The J gene is TRBJ2-1, the V gene TRBV27, with 9 bases identical to TRBD1. The V segment lost 2 bases and the J segment 8 bases; nucleotides outside the gene matches: 1. Germline V gene lookup returns CDR1 MNHEY and CDR2 SMNVEV (reference sequence). This CDR3 has 13 residues. CDR3 coding DNA: TGTGCCAGCAGTTTAAACAGGGGGCATGAGCAGTTCTTC. As protein: CASSLNRGHEQFF.

This clone was seen more than once but under ten times. The CDR3, as DNA: TGTGCCAGCAGTCCATACAGGGGGATGCTAGAAAAACTGTTTTTT. Amino acids: CASSPYRGMLEKLFF. J is TRBJ1-4 and V is TRBV28; 8 bases map to TRBD1. The J segment lost 8 bases and the V segment lost 5 bases, leaving 10 bases of the junction unmatched. CDR1 and CDR2 from the germline V gene are MDHEN and SYDVKM. The CDR3 is 15 amino acids.

The chain joins TRBV6-2 or TRBV6-3 to TRBJ2-7; TRBD2 agrees at 13 bases. The germline gives CDR1 MNHEY, CDR2 SVGEGT. This CDR3 has 19 amino acids. Losses at the gene ends were 5 bases for V and 4 bases for J; bases not matched to a gene: 17. CDR3 nucleotides: TGTGCCAGCAGTCACGGGACTAGCGGGAAACTAGCCACACTATACGAGCAGTACTTC. This gives the protein CASSHGTSGKLATLYEQYF.

The V gene is TRBV18, the J gene TRBJ1-1; no reliable D call. The CDR3 extends over 15 amino acids. Germline V gene lookup returns CDR1 KGHSH and CDR2 LQKENI. The germline V and J ends were trimmed by 6 bases and 5 bases, with 19 bases remaining between them. The CDR3 loop reads CASSTTAGERTEAFF. Written as DNA, the CDR3 is TGTGCCAGCTCCACCACAGCAGGCGAACGGACTGAAGCTTTCTTT.

The chain combines TRBV7-3 with TRBJ2-7; no clear D gene. The CDR3 has 13 amino acids. CDR1 and CDR2 from the germline V gene are SGHTA and FQGTGA. V was pared by 2 bases and J by 1 base, with 6 bases between. CDR3 loop: CASSLDRSYEQYF. The CDR3 nucleotides are TGTGCCAGCAGCTTAGACCGATCCTACGAGCAGTACTTC.

This clone was seen just once. V gene TRBV4-1 combines with J gene TRBJ2-2; D remains ambiguous. The V end was cut by 4 bases, the J end by 6 bases, with 15 bases between. The CDR3 has 15 amino acids. Germline assignment: CDR1 MGHRA and CDR2 YSYEKL. CDR3 coding DNA: TGCGCCAGCAGCCTCTCCGATGGAGTTCCCGGGGAGCTGTTTTTT. It codes for CASSLSDGVPGELFF.

This rearrangement joins TRBV6-5 to TRBJ2-1; 9 positions agree with TRBD1. Germline CDR1 is MNHEY and CDR2 is SVGAGI. The ends lost 2 bases at V and 4 bases at J; junction bases unmatched: 6. The CDR3 has 16 amino acids. As DNA, the CDR3 is TGTGCCAGCAGTTACACGTTAGGGACAGGGTACAATGAGCAGTTCTTC. This encodes CASSYTLGTGYNEQFF.

The J gene is TRBJ1-2, the V gene TRBV4-3, with D perhaps matching TRBD1 (5 bases). CDR1 is LGHNA, CDR2 YSLEER, per germline. The CDR3 totals 16 residues. Trimming cost V 0 bases and J 3 bases, with 14 bases left between them. The CDR3 is CASSQDPWGNYYGYTF. The CDR3 DNA follows: TGCGCCAGCAGCCAAGATCCGTGGGGCAATTACTATGGCTACACCTTC.

This clone has only a few counts. This chain uses TRBV7-9 with TRBJ1-3, with TRBD1 as a possible D gene (5 bases). Germline values: CDR1 SEHNR, CDR2 FQNEAQ (reference sequence). V was shortened by 4 bases and J by 4 bases, with 17 bases between the two germline ends. The CDR3 is 16 amino acids. The CDR3 coding sequence is TGTGCCAGCAGCTCCGGGGACTCCCGGGGGGGAAACACCATATATTTT. It is translated as CASSSGDSRGGNTIYF. The full variable domain, completed using reference TRBV7-9 and TRBJ1-3, is DTGVSQNPRHKITKRGQNVTFRCDPISEHNRLYWYRQTLGQGPEFLTYFQNEAQLEKSRLLSDRFSAERPKGSFSTLEIQRTEQGDSAMYLCASSSGDSRGGNTIYFGEGSWLTVV.

The chain couples TRBV2 to TRBJ1-5; D unclear. This CDR3 comprises 15 residues. The germline V gene encodes CDR1 SNHLY and CDR2 FYNNEI. V lost 7 bases and J 0 bases, leaving 13 bases between the germline ends. The CDR3 reads CASMNRENSNQPQHF. The CDR3 nucleotides are TGTGCCAGCATGAACAGAGAGAATAGCAATCAGCCCCAGCATTTT.

This chain connects TRBV4-1 to TRBJ1-5, with 7 nucleotides matching TRBD1. The CDR3 contains 14 residues. With V trimmed by 6 bases and J by 6 bases, 8 bases remained unmatched. The germline CDR1 and CDR2 sequences are MGHRA and YSYEKL. The CDR3 here is CASSITGEAQPQHF. The CDR3 DNA is TGCGCCAGCAGTATAACAGGGGAAGCTCAGCCCCAGCATTTT.

This rearrangement joins TRBV7-9 to TRBJ1-4; no clear D. CDR3 length equals 14 residues. V gave up 2 bases and J gave up 8 bases, with 12 bases separating them. CDR1 SEHNR and CDR2 FQNEAQ come from the germline V gene (reference sequence). CDR3 protein: CASSLIQADEKLFF. CDR3 bases: TGTGCCAGCAGCTTAATCCAGGCTGACGAAAAACTGTTTTTT.

CDR3 loop: CASRGARGYNEQFF. The CDR3, as DNA: TGTGCGTCAAGAGGGGCCCGCGGGTACAATGAGCAGTTCTTC. V gene TRBV7-2 combines with J gene TRBJ2-1; possibly TRBD1 or TRBD2 for D (5 bases each). The CDR3 contains 14 residues. Looked up from germline, CDR1 is SGHTA and CDR2 is FQGNSA.

The V and J genes are TRBV10-3 and TRBJ2-5; D is tentatively TRBD1 or TRBD2 (5 bases each). Per the germline V gene, CDR1 is ENHRY and CDR2 is SYGVKD. V lost 6 bases, J lost 3 bases, and 14 bases lay in between. This CDR3 has 14 amino acids. The CDR3 DNA follows: TGTGCCATCAGCTCCTCCGGGACCGAAGAGACCCAGTACTTC. Protein sequence: CAISSSGTEETQYF.

CDR3 sequence reads: CASSYRGSYEQYF. For the CDR3, the DNA is TGTGCCAGCAGTTACAGGGGATCCTACGAGCAGTACTTC. The V and J genes are TRBV25-1 and TRBJ2-7; TRBD1 aligns across 7 bases. Germline CDR1 MGHDK, CDR2 SYGVNS. J gave up 1 base and V 5 bases, and 2 bases lay outside the gene matches. The CDR3 loop spans 13 amino acids.

The gene calls are TRBV28 and TRBJ2-1; 11 nucleotides agree with TRBD2. The CDR3 consists of 17 residues. Unmatched junction bases numbered 16, after V lost 7 bases and J lost 8 bases. Germline V CDR1 and CDR2: MDHEN, SYDVKM. The CDR3 is CASTEFSGRAGRDEQFF. The CDR3 region has the DNA TGTGCCAGCACCGAATTTAGCGGGAGGGCCGGTAGGGATGAGCAGTTCTTC.

The rearrangement uses TRBV2 and TRBJ2-7, with 9 bases aligning to TRBD2. Per germline, CDR1 SNHLY and CDR2 FYNNEI. This CDR3 comprises 13 residues. The ends lost 7 bases at V and 3 bases at J; junction bases unmatched: 4. CDR3 loop: CASKVAGVYEQYF. The CDR3 DNA reads TGTGCCAGCAAAGTAGCGGGAGTCTACGAGCAGTACTTC. The variable domain in full, completed from reference TRBV2 and TRBJ2-7, reads EPEVTQTPSHQVTQMGQEVILRCVPISNHLYFYWYRQILGQKVEFLVSFYNNEISEKSEIFDDQFSVERPDGSNFTLKIRSTKLEDSAMYFCASKVAGVYEQYFGPGTRLTVT.

This chain connects TRBV6-5 to TRBJ1-5, with D unresolved. The germline CDR1 and CDR2 sequences are MNHEY and SVGAGI. The V gene lost 0 bases and the J gene lost 9 bases, with 6 bases spanning the gap. The CDR3 spans 12 residues. CDR3 nucleotide sequence: TGTGCCAGCAGTTACTCACATGGGCCCCAGCATTTT. It is translated as CASSYSHGPQHF.

J is TRBJ2-1 and V is TRBV30, with TRBD1 as a possible D gene (6 bases). Trimming stripped 0 bases from V and 4 bases from J, with 7 bases between. The germline gives CDR1 GTSNPN, CDR2 SVGIG (reference sequence). This CDR3 contains 13 residues. The CDR3 loop is CAWSVGGYNEQFF. The CDR3 DNA reads TGTGCCTGGAGTGTAGGGGGATACAATGAGCAGTTCTTC.